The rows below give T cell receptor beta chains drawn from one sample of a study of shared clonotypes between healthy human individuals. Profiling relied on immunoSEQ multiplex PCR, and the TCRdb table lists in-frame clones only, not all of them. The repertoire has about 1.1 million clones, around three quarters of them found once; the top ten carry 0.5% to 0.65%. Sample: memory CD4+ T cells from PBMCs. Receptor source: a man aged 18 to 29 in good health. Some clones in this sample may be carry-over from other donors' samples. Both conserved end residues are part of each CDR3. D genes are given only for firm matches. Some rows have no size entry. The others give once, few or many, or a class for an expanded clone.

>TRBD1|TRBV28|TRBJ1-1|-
CASSPLQGARLLVHTEAFF
TGTGCCAGCAGCCCACTACAGGGGGCGCGTCTCCTGGTACACACTGAAGCTTTCTTT
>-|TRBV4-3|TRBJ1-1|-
CASSQEWGGTEAFF
TGCGCCAGCAGCCAAGAATGGGGGGGGACTGAAGCTTTCTTT
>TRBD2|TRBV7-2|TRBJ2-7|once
CASRGAGGYEQYF
TGTGCCAGCAGAGGAGCGGGAGGGTACGAGCAGTACTTC
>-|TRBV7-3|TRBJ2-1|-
CASSLYGAGTNNEQFF
TGTGCCAGCAGCCTATACGGGGCAGGGACAAACAATGAGCAGTTCTTC
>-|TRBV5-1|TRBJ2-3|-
CASSLVYRETDTQYF
TGCGCCAGCAGCTTGGTGTACAGGGAGACAGATACGCAGTATTTT
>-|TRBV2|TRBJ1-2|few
CASRPELGYTF
TGTGCCAGCAGACCCGAATTGGGCTACACCTTC
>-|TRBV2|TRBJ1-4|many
CASSATPEKLFF
TGTGCCAGCAGTGCGACTCCTGAAAAACTGTTTTTT
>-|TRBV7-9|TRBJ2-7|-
CASSLYETYEQYF
TGTGCCAGCAGCTTATATGAGACCTACGAGCAGTACTTC
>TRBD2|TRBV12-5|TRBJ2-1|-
CASGPGLAGGYQFF
TGTGCTAGTGGACCGGGACTAGCGGGAGGGTATCAGTTCTTC
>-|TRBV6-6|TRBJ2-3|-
CASSNGGDTQYF
TGTGCCAGCAGTAATGGCGGAGATACGCAGTATTTT
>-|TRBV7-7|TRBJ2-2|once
CASSSYQAGELFF
TGTGCCAGCAGTTCATATCAGGCCGGGGAGCTGTTTTTT
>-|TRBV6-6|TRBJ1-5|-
CASSYSWRTENQPQHF
TGTGCCAGCAGTTACTCATGGCGGACAGAAAATCAGCCCCAGCATTTT
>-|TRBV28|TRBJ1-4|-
CASSPVGANEKLFF
TGTGCCAGCAGTCCGGTCGGGGCTAATGAAAAACTGTTTTTT
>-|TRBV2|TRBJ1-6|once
CASSAFTLHF
TGTGCCAGCAGTGCCTTTACCCTCCACTTT
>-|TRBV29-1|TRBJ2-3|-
CSANPLRERDTQYF
TGCAGCGCAAATCCGCTCAGGGAGCGGGATACGCAGTATTTT
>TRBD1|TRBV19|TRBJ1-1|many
CASTWDRGVGTEAFF
TGTGCCAGTACGTGGGACAGGGGAGTAGGCACTGAAGCTTTCTTT
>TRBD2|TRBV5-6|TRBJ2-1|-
CASSPLAGGPGNEQFF
TGTGCCAGCAGCCCCCTGGCGGGAGGGCCGGGGAATGAGCAGTTCTTC
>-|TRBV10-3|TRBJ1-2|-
CAISEDSNYGYTF
TGTGCCATCAGTGAGGACAGTAACTATGGCTACACCTTC
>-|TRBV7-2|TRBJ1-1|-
CASSLRQGNTEAFF
TGTGCCAGCAGCTTAAGGCAGGGTAACACTGAAGCTTTCTTT
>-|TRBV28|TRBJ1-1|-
CAIWGLTEAFF
TGTGCCATCTGGGGCCTCACTGAAGCTTTCTTT
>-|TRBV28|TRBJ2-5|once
CASRDGGLETQYF
TGTGCCAGCAGGGATGGGGGTCTGGAGACCCAGTACTTC
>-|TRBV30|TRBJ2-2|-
CAWRGLTGELFF
TGTGCCTGGAGGGGACTTACCGGGGAGCTGTTTTTT
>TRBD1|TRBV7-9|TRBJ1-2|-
CASSLGLTGGATYTF
TGTGCCAGCAGCTTGGGACTCACAGGGGGAGCGACCTACACCTTC